The subject of this entry is one T cell receptor beta chain. There is no known antigen for this receptor. Base qualities are not at hand, and no much larger clone is one base apart. Preparation of the library involved 5' RACE. The run used an Illumina HiSeq 2500. A second PCR of roughly 6 to 11 cycles was performed with a sample-barcoded 5' primer and a J-beta primer mix. A template-switch 5' adaptor carrying 12 random nucleotides introduced a unique molecular identifier onto each TCR beta cDNA molecule. Each sample yielded at least 3 million CDR3-containing paired-end reads. All of the RNA was converted into first-strand cDNA using the Mint cDNA synthesis kit, with a TRBC-specific oligonucleotide serving as the primer. All cDNA was treated with uracil-DNA glycosylase and then went through a first 18-cycle PCR with the universal primers M1SS and BC2_uni_R. Under the source paper's analysis protocol: Each sample was normalized by randomly selecting 1 million high-quality reads, each carrying a distinct molecular identifier. Reads with shared molecular identifiers were discarded instead of being binned into consensus sequences. MiTCR, set to a Q25 quality threshold and the strictest error-elimination algorithm, was used for CDR3 identification, clonotype clustering and error correction. Lower-bound total TCR beta diversity was estimated with a nonparametric unseen species model using Euler transformation. TCRdb redid the processing of the public reads, applying fastp at Q25 and MiXCR, and retained in-frame beta chains. Entries are consolidated by CDR3 protein sequence, retaining the most common genes and DNA. The V and J calls reflect TCRdb's pipeline rather than the authors' work. The table for this sample lists roughly 550,000 distinct CDR3 sequences; approximately 25% of them were counted only once. Of the sample, 7.5% to 9% is held by the ten largest clones.

Systemically healthy Caucasian individuals from Russia, some 40 in total and aged roughly 6 to 95 years, were included as donors. Each donor gave roughly 9 milliliters of peripheral blood, drawn into EDTA-treated Vacutainer tubes. Ficoll-Paque density-gradient centrifugation was used to isolate PBMCs, with at least 7 million per sample. Trizol reagent was used to extract total RNA from PBMCs, with at least 5.5 micrograms per sample. For every donor, flow cytometry on a PBMC aliquot measured the percentage of naive CD45RAhigh/CD27high T cells. These data come from a study of blood T cells in healthy people across ages (dated by TCRdb to about 2015). Regarding the study in general: In model experiments, template switching captured roughly one uniquely barcoded TCR beta cDNA molecule for every two T cells. Age-related changes in TCR beta repertoire diversity were measured in the study by deep sequencing normalized with unique cDNA molecular identifiers. For two donors (one aged 18 to 29 and one aged 80 or older), the study analyzed two additional independent replicas of 1 million unique cDNA reads from the same blood draw. Four age groups were formed from the donors: young (average 16 years), middle-aged (less than 40), aged (around 62) and long-lived (about 80). Study-wide findings and limitations: A strong correlation was found between observed TCR beta diversity and the percentage of naive T cells measured by flow cytometry. Observed TCR beta diversity per million T cells fell roughly linearly with age, and a significant reduction was already apparent by age about 43. Bulk unsorted PBMC profiling prevented conclusive comparison of naive and antigen-experienced compartments. Donor CMV infection status was unknown, potentially confounding age-related changes in expanded clonotypes. Compared with the aged group, more naive CD4+ T cells, fewer expanded clones and increased TCR diversity were shown by the long-lived group, suggesting age selection. Total diversity estimates from one million sequenced T cells were considered lower bounds and underestimates.

The germline V gene (reference sequence) sets CDR1 to MNHEY and CDR2 to SMNVEV. V loses 6 bases, J loses 4 bases, and the germline ends lie 19 bases apart. The CDR3 holds 16 amino acids from the cysteine to the phenylalanine. The DNA shown is the 48-base CDR3, in frame from base 1. These data also formed part of another study, on T cells of mothers and their children. As that second study puts it: The donors were nine systemically healthy Caucasian individuals, made up of three mothers and their six children. cDNA synthesis used all of the extracted RNA, with roughly 1.5 ug of RNA in each 15 ul reaction. In the second PCR, the M1S primer added sample barcodes and 2-4 random nucleotides. Over 8.5 million TCR beta CDR3 reads came from each mother, compared with around 3 million reads from each child. Thymic selection shapes the output of TCR recombination in a similar way in related and unrelated pairs, and inherited differences have a minor effect. Normalized repertoire overlap was always slightly but never significantly higher in related than unrelated mother-child pairs. Persistent microchimeric T cell clones were not detected, at a sensitivity of about 90 clones per million clonotypes. In the study, deep NGS was used to compare the TCR beta repertoires of mothers and children, and features distinguishing related mother-child pairs from unrelated individuals were sought. On average, the children were roughly 10 +/- 4 years old, while the mothers were roughly 36 +/- 4 years old. Libraries were sequenced on Illumina HiSeq 2000 with 100+100 nt paired-end reads after adapter ligation with NEBNext reagents. To prevent cross-contamination, the mother and child libraries were prepared a month apart and were sequenced in separate runs. Each donor had between roughly 500,000 and 2,100,000 distinct TCR beta clonotypes identified. Naive TCR beta clonotypes were estimated from low-frequency clonotypes matched to each donor's FACS-determined naive share, without sorting.

Recombination linked TRBV27 to TRBJ2-1; the D region possibly corresponds to TRBD1 (6 bases align). The receptor was derived from a boy younger than 18 in good health. The sequenced material came from blood. The DNA reads TGTGCCAGCAGCTCACCAACGGGACACAATTACAATGAGCAGTTCTTC. The encoded protein is CASSSPTGHNYNEQFF.